This paragraph reports one TCR beta chain. Its target is unknown. This sample was taken from a study of cytomegalovirus exposure and HLA in healthy donors. With 5 bases clipped from V and 9 bases from J, the junction kept 4 bases outside the gene matches. This CDR3 is 13 amino acids long. The germline V gene has CDR1 SNHLY and CDR2 FYNNEI. The approximately 120-subject validation cohort, separate from the approximately 670-subject first cohort, included the donors. Regarding the study as a whole: Most TCR sequences proved rare, with some public TCRs found in many donors. According to a later analysis, TCR clusters from the first cohort tended to co-occur in the 120 or so validation repertoires. Cytomegalovirus status was reportedly diagnosed by the classifier with high sensitivity and specificity.

The protocol was immunoSEQ multiplex PCR, while the TCRdb copy is restricted to in-frame clones and leaves out a portion. The profile covers 120,000 or so clones, with about 84% appearing a single time and nearly 5% taken by the ten largest. This clonotype originated in a man younger than 35 in good health and CMV-seronegative. Specimen: PBMCs. The gene calls are TRBV2 and TRBJ2-1; the match to TRBD1 covers 10 bases. This CDR3 is CASSLGQGREQFF. In DNA form, the CDR3 reads TGTGCCAGCAGTTTGGGACAGGGGCGTGAGCAGTTCTTC.